This TCR beta chain was sequenced in a study of human T cells and chemical hapten exposure. Study as a whole: TCR yields per sample varied, mainly owing to small pooled library volume differences.

This clonotype has a count of ten or more. What it binds is not known. The library attached unique molecular identifiers to individual cDNA molecules. TCRdb redid the calling of the 5' RACE reads with MiXCR, one entry per CDR3 protein. Of 130,000 or so distinct CDR3 sequences detected, around 4% appear once; the ten largest clones hold around 1.4%. The template was total RNA from unfractionated whole blood. Study observations and caveats: No change in TCRs above 1 in 1000 frequency was produced by DPC sensitization.

Trimming shortened V by 3 bases and J by 0 bases, and 8 bases separated the two germline ends. The CDR3 sequence is 14 residues long. The chain combines TRBV12-3 or TRBV12-4 with TRBJ1-1; D is unclear. The TCR sequence derives from a female donor in good health. DNA of the CDR3: TGTGCCAGCAGTTTCCCCAGGATGAACACTGAAGCTTTCTTT. Its translation: CASSFPRMNTEAFF.